Sequencing of this TCR beta chain was carried out in a study of T-cell memory formation after mild COVID-19. This clonotype showed up many times. V lost 5 bases and J 6 bases, leaving 30 bases between the germline ends. The CDR3 extends over 19 amino acids. CDR1 is MGHRA and CDR2 is YSYEKL in the germline V gene. MiXCR, applied by TCRdb to the 5' RACE reads, yields one record per CDR3 protein. The sample records hundreds of thousands of distinct CDR3 sequences, around a quarter being singletons. What was sequenced was PBMCs or a T cell subset sorted from them (not recorded which). The TCR sequence derives from an adult woman who had mild COVID-19 (a few samples of this study predate the infection). Cell type and time point are not known. This chain links TRBV4-1 with TRBJ2-3; D may match TRBD1 or TRBD2 (6 bases each). The CDR3 DNA reads as TGCGCCAGCAGCACCCCGTCCTCGGGGGCGAGGTGGGAGGACGATACGCAGTATTTT. Amino acid sequence: CASSTPSSGARWEDDTQYF.